What follows describes a single T cell receptor beta chain. Antigen unknown. The record originates from a study of OX40 agonist ivuxolimab in advanced cancers. In germline, CDR1 is LNHDA, CDR2 SQIVND (reference sequence). With V trimmed by 8 bases and J by 6 bases, 8 bases remained unmatched. The CDR3 is made up of 13 amino acids. Notes on the study in general: At 0.1 to 3.0 mg/kg and by week 6, CD4+ and CD8+ T cells in the blood had expanded clonally. On average, CD8+ T cells showed a greater number of expanded clones than CD4+.

Some clones are missing from TCRdb's copy, which holds only in-frame ones; the method was immunoSEQ multiplex PCR. The sample includes about 59,000 clones, roughly 84% seen only once; the top ten take less than 0.55%. Sequencing used CD4+ or CD8+ T cells sorted from blood, obtained in a trial of the OX40 agonist ivuxolimab. The chain couples TRBV19 to TRBJ2-7, with TRBD1 identical over 9 bases. The receptor was isolated from an adult with an advanced solid tumor such as melanoma, head and neck, liver or kidney cancer. The CDR3 region is CASGRDRVSEQYF. The CDR3 nucleotides read TGTGCCAGTGGAAGGGACAGGGTCAGCGAGCAGTACTTC.